Each of the 17 T cell receptor beta chains below was sequenced from the same sample in a study of CD8 T cells in Susac syndrome. An input of about 0.45 to 1 ug of RNA was subjected to reverse transcription using random hexamers. One entry per CDR3 protein, called by TCRdb with MiXCR from the immunoSEQ multiplex PCR reads. The sample includes hundreds of thousands of distinct CDR3 sequences, about 93% of them seen just once. The sequenced sample consisted of CD4+ T cells from PBMCs. Receptor source: a human donor with multiple sclerosis.

The chain links TRBV12-3 or TRBV12-4 to TRBJ2-7; D may be TRBD2 (6 bases). Deletions cut 6 bases from V and 2 bases from J, with 17 bases between. The CDR3 extends over 15 amino acids. The CDR3 here is CASSPVLRGPYEQYF. The CDR3 DNA follows: TGTGCCAGCAGCCCTGTGTTGCGGGGTCCCTACGAGCAGTACTTC.

The V gene is TRBV19, the J gene TRBJ2-1, with 11 bases matching TRBD1. Germline CDR1 reads LNHDA; CDR2 reads SQIVND (reference sequence). The junction had 14 bases not matched to a gene; V was cut back by 4 bases and J by 6 bases. The CDR3 is made up of 18 amino acids. The CDR3 protein is CASSTLPIRDRGVNEQFF. In nucleotides, the CDR3 is TGTGCCAGTAGTACTCTCCCTATCCGGGACAGGGGGGTCAATGAGCAGTTCTTC. Complete variable domain (other parts from reference TRBV19 and TRBJ2-1): DGGITQSPKYLFRKEGQNVTLSCEQNLNHDAMYWYRQDPGQGLRLIYYSQIVNDFQKGDIAEGYSVSREKKESFPLTVTSAQKNPTAFYLCASSTLPIRDRGVNEQFFGPGTRLTVL.

The genes are TRBV7-9 and TRBJ2-3; the D is unclear. V lost 0 bases, J lost 2 bases, and 18 bases lay in between. CDR3 size: 18 residues. Germline CDR1 and CDR2: SEHNR and FQNEAQ (reference sequence). The CDR3 DNA reads TGTGCCAGCAGCTTAGCGCTAACGGCCACTACACACACAGATACGCAGTATTTT. Translating gives CASSLALTATTHTDTQYF.

The V and J genes are TRBV10-3 and TRBJ1-2; D unresolved. With 6 bases removed from V and 0 bases from J, the gap between germline ends came to 11 bases. Germline V CDR1 and CDR2: ENHRY, SYGVKD. The CDR3 is 14 residues long. CDR3 DNA sequence: TGTGCCATCAGCGGTCCTTACCCTAACTATGGCTACACCTTC. This encodes CAISGPYPNYGYTF.

The chain joins TRBV2 to TRBJ2-1; D uncertain. The ends were cut back, 9 bases at V and 12 bases at J, with 15 bases in the middle. Germline CDR1 and CDR2: SNHLY and FYNNEI. This CDR3 spans 11 amino acids. The CDR3 DNA reads TGTGCCAGTTACTTAGCAGGCGTGCAGTTCTTC. Amino acids: CASYLAGVQFF.

The rearrangement joins TRBV19 to TRBJ2-7; the match to TRBD1 covers 8 bases. Per the germline V gene, CDR1 is LNHDA and CDR2 is SQIVND (reference sequence). V was pared by 1 base and J by 3 bases, with 5 bases of the junction left unmatched. The CDR3 spans 15 residues. CDR3 protein: CASSIAGTGFYEQYF. The CDR3, as DNA: TGTGCCAGTAGTATAGCCGGGACAGGTTTCTACGAGCAGTACTTC.

The J gene is TRBJ1-1, the V gene TRBV29-1; the D is unclear. V was shortened by 4 bases and J by 0 bases, with 9 bases between the two germline ends. CDR1 is SQVTM, CDR2 ANQGSEA, per germline. The CDR3 has 13 residues. The CDR3 loop is CSVAFGLNTEAFF. In nucleotides, the CDR3 is TGCAGCGTTGCATTCGGTCTGAACACTGAAGCTTTCTTT.

This chain connects TRBV3-1 to TRBJ2-1; 8 bases fit TRBD2. Looked up from germline, CDR1 is LGHDT and CDR2 is YNNKEL (reference sequence). J gave up 4 bases and V 0 bases, and 5 bases lay outside the gene matches. The CDR3 runs to 16 residues. The DNA of the CDR3 is TGTGCCAGCAGCCAAGATCTCGGGAGGGCATACAATGAGCAGTTCTTC. It is translated as CASSQDLGRAYNEQFF.

A single count supports this clonotype. The chain is built from TRBV20-1 and TRBJ2-3; D possibly corresponds to TRBD2 (7 bases). Germline loops: CDR1 DFQATT, CDR2 SNEGSKA (reference sequence). The CDR3 covers 13 residues. CDR3 residues: CSPRGTNTDTQYF. CDR3 nucleotide sequence: TGCAGCCCGAGGGGGACTAACACAGATACGCAGTATTTT.

The rearrangement links TRBV30 to TRBJ2-2, with D perhaps matching TRBD2 (6 bases). V lost 1 base, J lost 2 bases, and 11 bases lay in between. Germline-derived CDR1 and CDR2 are GTSNPN and SVGIG (reference sequence). The CDR3 runs to 15 residues. The CDR3 DNA reads TGTGCCTGGAGTGCGGGAGTGGCCAACACCGGGGAGCTGTTTTTT. It codes for CAWSAGVANTGELFF.

The chain employs TRBV18 and TRBJ1-1; a possible D gene is TRBD1 (6 bases). CDR1 and CDR2 (germline): KGHSH, LQKENI. This CDR3 is built from 15 residues. V gave up 3 bases and J gave up 0 bases, with 11 bases separating them. This CDR3 reads CASSPSDRMNTEAFF. CDR3 nucleotide sequence: TGTGCCAGCTCACCCTCGGACAGAATGAACACTGAAGCTTTCTTT. Together with reference TRBV18 and TRBJ1-1, the CDR3 gives the full variable domain: NAGVMQNPRHLVRRRGQEARLRCSPMKGHSHVYWYRQLPEEGLKFMVYLQKENIIDESGMPKERFSAEFPKEGPSILRIQQVVRGDSAAYFCASSPSDRMNTEAFFGQGTRLTVV.

This clonotype appeared once. The chain couples TRBV6-1 to TRBJ1-5; 7 bases are shared with TRBD1. The junction had 6 bases not matched to a gene; V was cut back by 6 bases and J by 4 bases. This CDR3 spans 14 amino acids. Germline V gives CDR1 MNHNS, CDR2 SASEGT. The CDR3: CASRWEQGNQPQHF. The CDR3 coding sequence is TGTGCCAGCAGGTGGGAACAGGGGAATCAGCCCCAGCATTTT.

The chain couples TRBV27 to TRBJ2-2; D is perhaps TRBD2 (6 bases). Germline V lookup: CDR1 MNHEY, CDR2 SMNVEV (reference sequence). The germline V and J ends were trimmed by 8 bases and 4 bases, with 17 bases remaining between them. This CDR3 region has 15 residues. The CDR3 nucleotides are TGTGCCAGCCGGCCCGGCGGGGTGCCCACCGGGGAGCTGTTTTTT. It translates to CASRPGGVPTGELFF.

The chain employs TRBV4-1 and TRBJ2-1; unclear D gene. This CDR3 has 14 amino acids. Germline V lookup: CDR1 MGHRA, CDR2 YSYEKL. The germline V and J ends were trimmed by 5 bases and 0 bases, with 8 bases remaining between them. The DNA of the CDR3 is TGCGCCAGCAGCGAGCACTCCTCCTACAATGAGCAGTTCTTC. It encodes CASSEHSSYNEQFF.

This sequence joins TRBV27 and TRBJ1-2; 9 nucleotides align to TRBD1. V lost 5 bases, J lost 5 bases, and 6 bases stayed unmatched. The germline CDR1 and CDR2 sequences are MNHEY and SMNVEV (reference sequence). The CDR3 is 14 residues long. The CDR3 region is CASSPTGGGYGYTF. In nucleotides, the CDR3 is TGTGCCAGCAGTCCGACAGGGGGGGGGTATGGCTACACCTTC.

The rearrangement links TRBV10-3 to TRBJ2-7; 12 bases fit TRBD1. Germline loops: CDR1 ENHRY, CDR2 SYGVKD. Unmatched junction bases numbered 8, after V lost 3 bases and J lost 11 bases. The CDR3 is made up of 14 amino acids. This CDR3 is CAISEPGTGGLEYF. CDR3 DNA sequence: TGTGCCATCAGTGAACCGGGGACAGGGGGCTTGGAGTACTTC.

The genes are TRBV19 and TRBJ2-7, with D maybe TRBD2 (6 bases). This CDR3 has 15 amino acids. Germline CDR1 LNHDA, CDR2 SQIVND (reference sequence). Trimming pared 4 bases from V and 5 bases from J, leaving 18 bases between. In nucleotides, the CDR3 is TGTGCCAGTAGTACCTGGGACGGAGGAGGGGACGAGCAGTACGTC. Its translation is CASSTWDGGGDEQYV.